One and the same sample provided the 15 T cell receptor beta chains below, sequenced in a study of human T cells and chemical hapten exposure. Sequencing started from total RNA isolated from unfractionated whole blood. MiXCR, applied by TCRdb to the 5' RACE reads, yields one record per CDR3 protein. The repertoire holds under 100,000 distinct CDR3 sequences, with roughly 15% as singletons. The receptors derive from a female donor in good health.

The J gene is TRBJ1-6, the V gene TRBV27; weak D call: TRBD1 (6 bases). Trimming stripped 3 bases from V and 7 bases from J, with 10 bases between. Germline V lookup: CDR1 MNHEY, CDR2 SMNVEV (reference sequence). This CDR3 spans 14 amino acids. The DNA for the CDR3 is TGTGCCAGCAGTTTCGAAGACAGGAATTCACCCCTCCACTTT. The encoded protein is CASSFEDRNSPLHF.

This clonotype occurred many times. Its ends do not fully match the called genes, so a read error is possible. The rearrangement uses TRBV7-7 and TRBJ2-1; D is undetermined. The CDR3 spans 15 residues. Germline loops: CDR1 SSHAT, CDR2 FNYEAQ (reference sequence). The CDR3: CASSLSRSSYNEQFF. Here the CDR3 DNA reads TGTGCTAGCAGCTTAAGTCGGAGCTCCTACAATGAGCAGTTCTTC.

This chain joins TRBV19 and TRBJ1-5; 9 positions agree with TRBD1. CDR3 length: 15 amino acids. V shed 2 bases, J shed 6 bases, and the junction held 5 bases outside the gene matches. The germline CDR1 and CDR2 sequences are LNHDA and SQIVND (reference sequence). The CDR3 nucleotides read TGTGCCAGTAGTATATGGGGACAGGGCGGTCAGCCCCAGCATTTT. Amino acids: CASSIWGQGGQPQHF. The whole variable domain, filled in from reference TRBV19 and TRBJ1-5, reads DGGITQSPKYLFRKEGQNVTLSCEQNLNHDAMYWYRQDPGQGLRLIYYSQIVNDFQKGDIAEGYSVSREKKESFPLTVTSAQKNPTAFYLCASSIWGQGGQPQHFGDGTRLSIL.

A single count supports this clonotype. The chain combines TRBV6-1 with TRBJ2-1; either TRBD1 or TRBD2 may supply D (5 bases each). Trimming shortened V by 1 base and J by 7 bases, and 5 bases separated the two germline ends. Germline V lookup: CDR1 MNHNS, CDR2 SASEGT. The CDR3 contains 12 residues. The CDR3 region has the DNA TGTGCCAGCAGTGAAGGGGGGAATGAGCAGTTCTTC. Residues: CASSEGGNEQFF.

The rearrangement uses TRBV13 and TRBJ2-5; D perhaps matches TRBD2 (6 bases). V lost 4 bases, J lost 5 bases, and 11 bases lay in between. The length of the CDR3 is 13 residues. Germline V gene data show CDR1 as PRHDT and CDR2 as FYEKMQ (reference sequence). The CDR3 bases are TGTGCCAGCAGCTCGTACCGGGGGGAGACCCAGTACTTC. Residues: CASSSYRGETQYF. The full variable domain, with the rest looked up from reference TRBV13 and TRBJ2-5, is AAGVIQSPRHLIKEKRETATLKCYPIPRHDTVYWYQQGPGQDPQFLISFYEKMQSDKGSIPDRFSAQQFSDYHSELNMSSLELGDSALYFCASSSYRGETQYFGPGTRLLVL.

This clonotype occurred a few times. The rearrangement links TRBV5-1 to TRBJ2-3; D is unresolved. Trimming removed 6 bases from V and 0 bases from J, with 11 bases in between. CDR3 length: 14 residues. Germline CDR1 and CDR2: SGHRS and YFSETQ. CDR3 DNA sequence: TGCGCCAGCACCCCGGGCACTAGCACAGATACGCAGTATTTT. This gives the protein CASTPGTSTDTQYF.

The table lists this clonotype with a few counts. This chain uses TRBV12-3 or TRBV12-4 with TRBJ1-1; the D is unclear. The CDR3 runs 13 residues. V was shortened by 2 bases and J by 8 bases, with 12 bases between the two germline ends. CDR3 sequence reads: CASSLYPGGEAFF. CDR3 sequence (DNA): TGTGCCAGCAGTTTATACCCGGGAGGGGAAGCTTTCTTT.

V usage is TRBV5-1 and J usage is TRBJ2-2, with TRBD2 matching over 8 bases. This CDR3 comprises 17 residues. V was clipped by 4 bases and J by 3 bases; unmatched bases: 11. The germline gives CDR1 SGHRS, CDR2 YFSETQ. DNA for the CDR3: TGCGCCAGCAGCCCGGGCCCTCAAGCGGGAGACACCGGGGAGCTGTTTTTT. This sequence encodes CASSPGPQAGDTGELFF.

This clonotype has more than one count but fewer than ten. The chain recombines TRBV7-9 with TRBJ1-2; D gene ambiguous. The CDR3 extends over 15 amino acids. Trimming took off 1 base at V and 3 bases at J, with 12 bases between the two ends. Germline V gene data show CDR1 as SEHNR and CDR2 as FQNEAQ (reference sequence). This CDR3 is CASSLEEEWDYGYTF. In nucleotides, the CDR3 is TGTGCCAGCAGCTTAGAGGAGGAGTGGGACTATGGCTACACCTTC.

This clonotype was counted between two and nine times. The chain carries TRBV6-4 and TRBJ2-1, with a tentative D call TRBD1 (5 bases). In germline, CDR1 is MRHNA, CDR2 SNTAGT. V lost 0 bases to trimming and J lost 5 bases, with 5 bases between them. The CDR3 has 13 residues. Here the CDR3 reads CASSDSDNNEQFF. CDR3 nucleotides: TGTGCCAGCAGTGACTCGGACAACAATGAGCAGTTCTTC.

The CDR3 here is CASSLGLAGEGDTQYF. The CDR3 coding sequence is TGTGCCAGCAGCTTGGGACTAGCGGGGGAAGGGGATACGCAGTATTTT. This sequence joins TRBV7-2 and TRBJ2-3, with 14 bases lining up with TRBD2. Germline trimming cut 3 bases from V and 6 bases from J; bases unmatched to any gene: 5. The germline gives CDR1 SGHTA, CDR2 FQGNSA. This CDR3 spans 16 amino acids. Together with reference TRBV7-2 and TRBJ2-3, the CDR3 gives the full variable domain: GAGVSQSPSNKVTEKGKDVELRCDPISGHTALYWYRQSLGQGLEFLIYFQGNSAPDKSGLPSDRFSAERTGGSVSTLTIQRTQQEDSAVYLCASSLGLAGEGDTQYFGPGTRLTVL.

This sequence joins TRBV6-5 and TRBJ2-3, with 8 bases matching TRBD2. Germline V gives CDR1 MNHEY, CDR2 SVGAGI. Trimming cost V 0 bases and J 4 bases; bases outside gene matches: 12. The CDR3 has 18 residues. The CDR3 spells CASSYSRPGGSFPDTQYF. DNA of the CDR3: TGTGCCAGCAGTTACTCCCGCCCGGGGGGGAGCTTCCCAGATACGCAGTATTTT.

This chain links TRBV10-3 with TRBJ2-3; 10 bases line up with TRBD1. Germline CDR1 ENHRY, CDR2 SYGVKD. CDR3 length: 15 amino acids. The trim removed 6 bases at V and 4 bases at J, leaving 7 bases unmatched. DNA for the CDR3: TGTGCCATCAGCGAAGGGACAGGGGAGGCAGATACGCAGTATTTT. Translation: CAISEGTGEADTQYF.

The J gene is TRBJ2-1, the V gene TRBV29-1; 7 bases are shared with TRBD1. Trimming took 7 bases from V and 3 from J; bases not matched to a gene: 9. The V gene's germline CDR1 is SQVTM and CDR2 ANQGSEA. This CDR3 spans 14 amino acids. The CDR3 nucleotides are TGCAGCGCTGCAAACAGGGGAAGCTACAATGAGCAGTTCTTC. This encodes CSAANRGSYNEQFF.

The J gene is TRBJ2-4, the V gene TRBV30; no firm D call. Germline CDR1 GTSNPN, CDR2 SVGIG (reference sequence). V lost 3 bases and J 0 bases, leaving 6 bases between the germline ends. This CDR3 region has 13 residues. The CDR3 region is CAWRGLAKNIQYF. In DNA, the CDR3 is TGTGCCTGGAGGGGATTAGCCAAAAACATTCAGTACTTC.